The present TCR beta chain was sequenced within a study of blood T cell repertoires in COVID-19. Study at large: From T cells, B-cell-depleted T cells, or PBMCs came the material, which was cDNA or gDNA.

This CDR3 has 16 amino acids. The germline CDR1 and CDR2 sequences are SGHTS and YDEGEE. J was trimmed by 3 bases and V by 5 bases; bases with no gene match: 10. In the authors' workflow: Counts of nucleated cells, estimated from reference gene primer amplification, were obtained. Assay: immunoSEQ multiplex PCR; the TCRdb copy retains only in-frame clones and omits some. V, J and clone size are taken as reported in that table, and D and trimming were inferred from the DNA itself. The sample has under 150,000 clones; 85% to 90% are singletons. Sequencing used peripheral blood. The receptor comes from an older woman with active COVID-19. The chain links TRBV5-8 to TRBJ2-1, with 8 bases fitting TRBD1. The CDR3 DNA follows: TGTGCCAGCAGTTTCGGTTTAGGACAGGGCTACAATGAGCAGTTCTTC. It yields the protein CASSFGLGQGYNEQFF.